Included here is one T cell receptor (beta chain) sequence, with context. Its cognate antigen is unknown. The V end was cut by 0 bases, the J end by 9 bases, with 15 bases between. This CDR3 contains 14 residues. Germline-derived CDR1 and CDR2 are SQVTM and ANQGSEA. The donors formed part of the approximately 120-subject validation cohort, distinct from the roughly 600-subject first cohort. These data belong to a study of cytomegalovirus exposure and HLA in healthy donors. Whole-study context: It was reported in a later analysis that the same platform had been used for the 120 validation repertoires as for the approximately 670 first-cohort repertoires.

Broader study findings: Associated with cytomegalovirus, according to the listing, were around 160 TCR beta chains.

The method was immunoSEQ multiplex PCR; TCRdb's version includes in-frame clones alone and lacks a portion of them. The sample has some 320,000 clones, about nine tenths seen once. Sequenced input: PBMCs. The chain recombines TRBV29-1 with TRBJ2-1, with a possible D match to TRBD2 (6 bases). The clonotype comes from a woman in her 30s in good health and CMV-seropositive. DNA of the CDR3: TGCAGCGTTGAAGATGGGGGAGGAGCCGGTGAGCAGTTCTTC. Translating it yields CSVEDGGGAGEQFF.